The 13 T cell receptor beta chains below were found in one sample sequenced in a study of CD8 T cells in ankylosing spondylitis. Overall study results and limits: Fewer than ten highly homologous variants made up a TCR beta motif, and this motif appeared characteristic of ankylosing spondylitis blood.

Their recognized antigens are unknown. In TCRdb, the 5' RACE reads were re-called with MiXCR into one record per CDR3 protein. Here the sample spans fewer than 450,000 distinct CDR3 sequences, 17% being singletons. Sequenced: blood, either unsorted or a sorted T cell fraction (not recorded which). These receptors all come from a male donor with ankylosing spondylitis.

The chain is built from TRBV28 and TRBJ1-3, with D uncertain. The length of the CDR3 is 17 residues. Trimming removed 9 bases from V and 0 bases from J, with 21 bases in between. Germline V lookup: CDR1 MDHEN, CDR2 SYDVKM. The CDR3 DNA is TGTGCCAGTAATTCTATTCCCCATGGGTCCTCTGGAAACACCATATATTTT. This gives the protein CASNSIPHGSSGNTIYF.

This clonotype appeared a few times. This chain uses TRBV10-3 with TRBJ1-2; D is possibly TRBD1 (6 bases). Germline V lookup: CDR1 ENHRY, CDR2 SYGVKD. Trimming left V 6 bases short and J 6 bases short, with 17 bases between. CDR3 length: 14 residues. The CDR3 sequence: CAISARQDVNGYTF. In DNA, the CDR3 is TGTGCCATCAGCGCCCGACAGGACGTTAATGGCTACACCTTC.

The chain joins TRBV5-1 to TRBJ2-3, with D maybe TRBD2 (5 bases). The CDR3 contains 15 residues. Germline V gene sequence: CDR1 SGHRS, CDR2 YFSETQ. V lost 3 bases and J 2 bases, leaving 13 bases between the germline ends. The CDR3 DNA reads TGCGCCAGCAGCTACCTAGGAGGCCTCACAGATACGCAGTATTTT. It translates to CASSYLGGLTDTQYF.

The chain employs TRBV12-3 or TRBV12-4 and TRBJ1-2, with TRBD1 identical over 7 bases. The V segment lost 5 bases and the J segment 4 bases; nucleotides outside the gene matches: 13. The CDR3 runs 16 residues. The CDR3 nucleotides read TGTGCCAGCAGTCCCGACAGGGCGGACAACCCCTATGGCTACACCTTC. Residues: CASSPDRADNPYGYTF.

This clonotype was recorded a few times. V usage is TRBV20-1 and J usage is TRBJ1-5; D remains ambiguous. Trimming removed 4 bases at V and 4 bases at J, with 14 bases between. Germline V CDR1 and CDR2: DFQATT, SNEGSKA (reference sequence). There are 14 residues in the CDR3. The CDR3 reads CSAKTQRANQPQHF. DNA for the CDR3: TGCAGTGCTAAAACCCAGAGGGCGAATCAGCCCCAGCATTTT.

This clonotype has only a few counts. The CDR3 coding sequence is TGTGCCAGCAGTTTCGGACAGACGCACACTGAAGCTTTCTTT. The encoded protein is CASSFGQTHTEAFF. V is TRBV12-3 or TRBV12-4 and J is TRBJ1-1, with D possibly being TRBD1 (6 bases). The CDR3 contains 14 residues. The V end lost 3 bases, the J end lost 3 bases, and 11 bases lay between the germline ends.

This clonotype was seen only a few times. V gene TRBV3-1 combines with J gene TRBJ1-1, with D perhaps matching TRBD1 (6 bases). Trimming removed 3 bases from V and 3 bases from J, with 14 bases in between. The CDR3 loop spans 15 amino acids. Germline V lookup: CDR1 LGHDT, CDR2 YNNKEL (reference sequence). The DNA of the CDR3 is TGTGCCAGCAGCCATGAGGGGGGGCTGTACACTGAAGCTTTCTTT. Translated, it gives CASSHEGGLYTEAFF.

The table lists this clonotype with a few counts. The chain carries TRBV12-3 or TRBV12-4 and TRBJ2-3, with TRBD2 identical over 8 bases. With 5 bases clipped from V and 2 bases from J, the junction kept 3 bases outside the gene matches. The length of the CDR3 is 14 residues. The DNA for the CDR3 is TGTGCCAGCAGTCTTAGCGGGGTCACAGATACGCAGTATTTT. Translating gives CASSLSGVTDTQYF.

In this sample, this clonotype turned up many times. This chain uses TRBV7-2 with TRBJ2-5, with D possibly being TRBD2 (5 bases). Between the trimmed V and J ends, which lost 2 bases and 7 bases, there was a span of 11 bases. This CDR3 is 13 amino acids long. From germline, CDR1 is SGHTA and CDR2 FQGNSA. CDR3 sequence reads: CASSLNDEGTQYF. In nucleotides, the CDR3 is TGTGCCAGCAGCTTAAATGACGAGGGGACCCAGTACTTC.

The chain employs TRBV18 and TRBJ2-5, with 8 bases aligning to TRBD1. The CDR3 contains 16 residues. Germline-derived CDR1 and CDR2 are KGHSH and LQKENI. The J segment lost 1 base and the V segment lost 3 bases, leaving 7 bases of the junction unmatched. The CDR3 protein is CASSPRTGPSQETQYF. CDR3 in DNA: TGTGCCAGCTCACCGCGGACAGGGCCCTCCCAAGAGACCCAGTACTTC.

This chain joins TRBV27 and TRBJ2-3; TRBD2 agrees at 7 bases. CDR3 size: 15 residues. V was pared by 5 bases and J by 2 bases, with 7 bases of the junction left unmatched. CDR1 is MNHEY, CDR2 SMNVEV, per germline (reference sequence). CDR3 DNA sequence: TGTGCCAGCAGTACTCCTAGCGGTTCCACAGATACGCAGTATTTT. This translates into CASSTPSGSTDTQYF.

This clonotype was detected a few times. V is TRBV12-3 or TRBV12-4 and J is TRBJ2-7; perhaps TRBD1 as D (6 bases). The ends were cut back, 6 bases at V and 0 bases at J, with 12 bases in the middle. There are 14 residues in the CDR3. CDR3 loop: CASSRRQDSYEQYF. The CDR3 region has the DNA TGTGCCAGCAGCCGCAGACAGGACTCCTACGAGCAGTACTTC.

This clonotype was counted between two and nine times. The chain joins TRBV3-1 to TRBJ2-7, with D possibly being TRBD2 (5 bases). Germline V gives CDR1 LGHDT, CDR2 YNNKEL (reference sequence). The CDR3 runs 15 residues. Trimming stripped 1 base from V and 7 bases from J, with 17 bases between. The CDR3 region is CASSQVTQTPGEQYF. DNA for the CDR3: TGTGCCAGCAGCCAAGTAACCCAGACTCCGGGGGAGCAGTACTTC.